This is a list of T cell receptor beta chains from one sample in a study of shared T cell receptors in the human thymus. Assay used: immunoSEQ multiplex PCR; TCRdb lists only in-frame clones, some missing. The sample lists 700,000 to 750,000 clones, around 85% occurring once. The sample also formed part of further work on human thymus T cells.

The sample was thymocytes. Source of these receptors: a girl under three years old with a congenital heart defect. The CDR3 runs from the conserved cysteine through the conserved F or W. The D gene is left open where the match is weak. The listing skips clone size in some rows; elsewhere it reads once, few, many or a size class.

>TRBV19|TRBD1|17|TRBJ1-5|.
TGTGCCAGTAGTACACGGGGACAGCATTATAGCAATCAGCCCCAGCATTTT
CASSTRGQHYSNQPQHF
>TRBV6-6|.|14|TRBJ1-2|.
TGTGCCAGCAGTCAACAGACGGAATACTATGGCTACACCTTC
CASSQQTEYYGYTF
>TRBV14|TRBD1|17|TRBJ1-6|.
TGTGCCAGCAGCCAAGTCTTTCGGACAGGGGGAAATTCACCCCTCCACTTT
CASSQVFRTGGNSPLHF
>TRBV14|.|17|TRBJ1-1|.
TGTGCCAGCAGCCACAGAAACTGGGCCTCCGGTCACACTGAAGCTTTCTTT
CASSHRNWASGHTEAFF
>TRBV19|.|14|TRBJ1-2|once
TGTGCCAGTAGTATAGCCGGGGGAAACCATGGCTACACCTTC
CASSIAGGNHGYTF
>TRBV10-3|.|14|TRBJ1-2|.
TGTGCCATCAGTGACGGAGGGACTAACTATGGCTACACCTTC
CAISDGGTNYGYTF
>TRBV28|.|16|TRBJ1-2|.
TGTGCCAGCAGTTTATCCCTACAGGGATCTAACTATGGCTACACCTTC
CASSLSLQGSNYGYTF
>TRBV30|.|23|TRBJ1-3|few
TGTGCCTGGAGTGTAATGGGAGGCGAAGGATGGACCAGAGACCCTACCTCTGGAAACACCATATATTTT
CAWSVMGGEGWTRDPTSGNTIYF
>TRBV4-1|TRBD2|20|TRBJ2-3|few
TGCGCCAGCAGCCAACTCATAGCGGGTTCGAGGACTAGCCCCACAGATACGCAGTATTTT
CASSQLIAGSRTSPTDTQYF
>TRBV13|.|13|TRBJ1-1|.
TGTGCCAGCAGCCCCGGAGGCTACACTGAAGCTTTCTTT
CASSPGGYTEAFF
>TRBV7-2|.|17|TRBJ1-3|.
TGTGCCAGCAGCTCCCCAGTGCTCTCCACCTTACGAAACACCATATATTTT
CASSSPVLSTLRNTIYF
>TRBV14|.|14|TRBJ2-5|few
TGTGCCAGCAGCCAAGATTGGGGGCCGGAGACCCAGTACTTC
CASSQDWGPETQYF
>TRBV7-2|TRBD1|19|TRBJ1-2|few
TGTGCCAGCAGCCGAAGCTTGAGGGGGCGGTTCCGAGCTAACTATGGCTACACCTTC
CASSRSLRGRFRANYGYTF
>TRBV5-1|TRBD1|15|TRBJ2-1|.
TGCGCCAGCAGCCCAAACAGGGGTAGATACAATGAGCAGTTCTTC
CASSPNRGRYNEQFF
>TRBV19|TRBD1|15|TRBJ1-2|once
TGTGCCAGTAGTATCCGGGACAGGGGAGAGGATGGCTACACCTTC
CASSIRDRGEDGYTF
>TRBV28|.|14|TRBJ1-1|.
TGTGCCAGCAGTTCCTTTAGGGGAAACACTGAAGCTTTCTTT
CASSSFRGNTEAFF
>TRBV6-5|.|12|TRBJ2-3|.
TGTGCCAGCAGTAAGCTAGGAGATACGCAGTATTTT
CASSKLGDTQYF
>TRBV5-5|.|14|TRBJ1-5|.
TGTGCCAGCAGCTTGCGTTCCGTCCGGCAGCCCCAGCATTTT
CASSLRSVRQPQHF
>TRBV15|.|15|TRBJ1-3|.
TGTGCCACCAGCAGACAGGGTTTATCTGGAAACACCATATATTTT
CATSRQGLSGNTIYF
>TRBV5-1|.|13|TRBJ1-5|.
TGCGCCAGCAGCCTAGGCTACAATCAGCCCCAGCATTTT
CASSLGYNQPQHF
>TRBV7-9|TRBD1|18|TRBJ1-2|.
TGTGCCAGCAGCCCCCGCCAAAGAGGGGGACCCAGGGGGGATGGCTACACCTTC
CASSPRQRGGPRGDGYTF
>TRBV10-3|.|13|TRBJ1-2|.
TGTGCCATCAGTGAGAGGGGTATCTATGGCTACACCTTC
CAISERGIYGYTF
>TRBV7-2|TRBD1|15|TRBJ1-5|.
TGTGCCAGCAGCTCCCGGACAGGGGAGCATCAGCCCCAGCATTTT
CASSSRTGEHQPQHF
>TRBV2|TRBD1|15|TRBJ1-2|.
TGTGCCAGCAGTGTCTGGACAGGGCCTAACTATGGCTACACCTTC
CASSVWTGPNYGYTF
>TRBV19|.|15|TRBJ1-1|.
TGTGCCAGTAGTATAGGAGGGGCGGGGGACACTGAAGCTTTCTTT
CASSIGGAGDTEAFF
>TRBV19|TRBD1|16|TRBJ2-7|once
TGTGCCAGTAGTACAAGACTGGGACAGGGAGGCTACGAGCAGTACTTC
CASSTRLGQGGYEQYF
>TRBV15|.|16|TRBJ1-1|.
TGTGCCACCAGCAGTCACAGGGACCTTCTGAACACTGAAGCTTTCTTT
CATSSHRDLLNTEAFF
>TRBV2|TRBD2|15|TRBJ2-7|once
TGTGCCAGCAGATTACCTAGCGGGGGGGTCTACGAGCAGTACTTC
CASRLPSGGVYEQYF
>TRBV30|TRBD1|14|TRBJ1-3|.
TGTGCCTGGAGAGACAGGGTGAGAGGAAACACCATATATTTT
CAWRDRVRGNTIYF
>TRBV27|TRBD1|19|TRBJ1-1|.
TGTGCCAGCAGTAACTCCCGGGACAGGGGGCGCCATAGCAACACTGAAGCTTTCTTT
CASSNSRDRGRHSNTEAFF
>TRBV5-4|TRBD2|16|TRBJ2-5|.
TGTGCCAGCAGCTTACAATCTGTAGCGGGGGAAGAGACCCAGTACTTC
CASSLQSVAGEETQYF
>TRBV27|.|15|TRBJ1-4|.
TGTGCCAGCAGTTTGGTGCAGGGGAGAAATGAAAAACTGTTTTTT
CASSLVQGRNEKLFF
>TRBV13|.|13|TRBJ2-5|.
TGTGCCAGCAGCTTAGAAGAGGCAGAGACCCAGTACTTC
CASSLEEAETQYF
>TRBV27|TRBD2|17|TRBJ2-1|.
TGTGCCAGCAGTTTATCGATTCAAGCGGGGGCCTACAATGAGCAGTTCTTC
CASSLSIQAGAYNEQFF
>TRBV5-1|TRBD2|15|TRBJ2-4|.
TGCGCCAGCAGCTTGGGACTAGCGGTGAAAAACATTCAGTACTTC
CASSLGLAVKNIQYF